Sequencing of this T cell receptor beta chain was carried out in a study of CD4 T cells in relation to SARS-CoV-2 and coronaviruses. As concerns this clone: Its antigen is unidentified.

The assay was immunoSEQ multiplex PCR, and TCRdb's table has in-frame clones only and misses some. The data contain roughly 20,000 clones, about three quarters of them singletons. Trimming took off 8 bases at V and 0 bases at J, with 13 bases between the two ends. Germline V CDR1 and CDR2: SNHLY, FYNNEI. This CDR3 spans 14 amino acids. The unexposed donors gave CD4+ T cells in about 2011-2018, prior to COVID-19. CD4+ T cells were isolated from the cells after 10 days of culture. This clonotype was obtained from a human donor in good health. The sample taken for sequencing was CD4+ T cells from PBMCs, cultured in vitro. This chain connects TRBV2 to TRBJ1-1, with TRBD1 as a possible D gene (6 bases). The CDR3 loop is CASDTRGLNTEAFF. The CDR3 nucleotides read TGTGCCAGCGATACCAGGGGCCTGAACACTGAAGCTTTCTTT.